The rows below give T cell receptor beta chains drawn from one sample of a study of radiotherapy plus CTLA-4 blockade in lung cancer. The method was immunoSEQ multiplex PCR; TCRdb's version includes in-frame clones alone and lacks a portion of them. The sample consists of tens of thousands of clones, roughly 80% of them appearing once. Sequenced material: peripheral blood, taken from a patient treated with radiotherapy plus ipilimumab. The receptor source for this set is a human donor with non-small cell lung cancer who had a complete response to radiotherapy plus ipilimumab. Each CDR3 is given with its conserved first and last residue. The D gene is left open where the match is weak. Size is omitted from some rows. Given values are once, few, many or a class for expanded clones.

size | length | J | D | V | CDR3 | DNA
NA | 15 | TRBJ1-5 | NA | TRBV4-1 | CATRDTSGSDQPQHF | TGCGCCACCCGCGATACGTCAGGGTCCGATCAGCCCCAGCATTTT
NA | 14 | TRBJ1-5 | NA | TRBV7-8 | CASSLDGSNQPQHF | TGTGCCAGCAGCTTAGATGGCAGCAATCAGCCCCAGCATTTT
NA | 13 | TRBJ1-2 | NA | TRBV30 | CAWSDGGPQGYTF | TGTGCCTGGAGTGATGGAGGACCCCAGGGCTACACCTTC
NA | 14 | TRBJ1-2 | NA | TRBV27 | CASSAMTERYGYTF | TGTGCCAGCAGCGCGATGACAGAGCGGTATGGCTACACCTTC
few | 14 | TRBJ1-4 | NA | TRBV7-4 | CASSLRCVDEKLFF | TGTGCCAGCAGCTTAAGGTGCGTGGATGAAAAACTGTTTTTT
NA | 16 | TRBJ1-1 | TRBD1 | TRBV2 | CASKKDRGGGNTEAFF | TGTGCCAGCAAGAAGGACAGGGGTGGTGGTAACACTGAAGCTTTCTTT
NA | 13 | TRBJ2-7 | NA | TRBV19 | CASSIIVNDEQYF | TGTGCCAGTAGTATAATTGTGAACGACGAGCAGTACTTC
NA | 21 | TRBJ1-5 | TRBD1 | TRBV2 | CASSEALRGWVRGGLSQPQHF | TGTGCCAGCAGTGAAGCGCTTCGGGGGTGGGTGCGAGGGGGCCTGAGTCAGCCCCAGCATTTT
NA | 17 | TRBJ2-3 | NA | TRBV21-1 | CASSSKGVNDSTDTQYF | TGTGCCAGCAGCTCAAAGGGGGTAAATGATAGCACAGATACGCAGTATTTT
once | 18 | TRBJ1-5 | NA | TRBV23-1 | CASSSHRRGGELNQPQHF | TGCGCCAGCAGTTCCCACAGGAGGGGGGGTGAATTGAATCAGCCCCAGCATTTT
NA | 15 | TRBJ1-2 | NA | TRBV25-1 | CASSESGGNNYGYTF | TGTGCCAGCAGTGAGTCGGGGGGTAATAACTATGGCTACACCTTC
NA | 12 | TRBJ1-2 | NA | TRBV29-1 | CSASGVNYGYTF | TGCAGCGCCTCGGGGGTCAACTATGGCTACACCTTC
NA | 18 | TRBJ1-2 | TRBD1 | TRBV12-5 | CASGGRLGRGRSNYGYTF | TGTGCTAGTGGTGGTCGGCTGGGCAGGGGGAGATCTAACTATGGCTACACCTTC
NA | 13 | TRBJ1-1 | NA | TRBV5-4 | CASSLVLGREAFF | TGTGCCAGCAGCTTGGTTCTGGGACGCGAAGCTTTCTTT
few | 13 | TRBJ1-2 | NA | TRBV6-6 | CASSYAEGDGYTF | TGTGCCAGCAGTTACGCGGAAGGGGATGGCTACACCTTC
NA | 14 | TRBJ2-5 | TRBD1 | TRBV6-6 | CASSFGTGVETQYF | TGTGCCAGCAGTTTTGGGACAGGGGTAGAGACCCAGTACTTC
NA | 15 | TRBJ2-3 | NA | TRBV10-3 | CAISDLLALTDTQYF | TGTGCCATCAGTGATCTACTCGCCCTTACAGATACGCAGTATTTT
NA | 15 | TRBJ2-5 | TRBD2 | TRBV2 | CASSEQRGGYETQYF | TGTGCCAGCAGTGAGCAGCGGGGGGGATATGAGACCCAGTACTTC
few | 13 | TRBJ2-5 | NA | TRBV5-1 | CASSSGTQETQYF | TGCGCCAGCAGCTCCGGGACACAAGAGACCCAGTACTTC
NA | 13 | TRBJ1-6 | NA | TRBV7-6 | CASSGQLGSPLHF | TGTGCCAGCAGTGGACAGTTGGGTTCACCCCTCCACTTT
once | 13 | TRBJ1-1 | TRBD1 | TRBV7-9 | CASSPRDREIAFF | TGTGCCAGCAGCCCTAGGGACAGGGAAATAGCTTTCTTT
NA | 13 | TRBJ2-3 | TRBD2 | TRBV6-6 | CASTSGGTDTQYF | TGTGCCAGCACAAGCGGGGGCACAGATACGCAGTATTTT
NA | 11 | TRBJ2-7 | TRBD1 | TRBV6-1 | CASYRGYEQYF | TGTGCCAGCTACAGGGGCTACGAGCAGTACTTC
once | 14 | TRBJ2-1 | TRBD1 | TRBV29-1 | CSVLDRGPANEQFF | TGCAGCGTTCTGGACAGGGGGCCCGCCAATGAGCAGTTCTTC
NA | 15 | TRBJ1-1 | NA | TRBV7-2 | CASTGRRIRSTEAFF | TGTGCCAGCACCGGACGGAGGATACGGAGCACTGAAGCTTTCTTT